These T cell receptor beta chains were read from a single sample in a study of beta chain features in type 1 diabetes. TCRdb's table, derived via immunoSEQ multiplex PCR, lists solely in-frame clones and lacks some. The sample yields around 280,000 clones, approximately 16% seen once. The sequenced sample consisted of naive CD4+ T cells from blood. The receptors were sampled from a man between 18 and 29 years old with type 1 diabetes. CDR3s leave out the opening cysteine and the closing phenylalanine or tryptophan. Fields, in order: clone size, J gene, V gene, CDR3 protein. Rows give clone size only sometimes, using once, few, many, or a class for an expanded clone.

size: once; J: TRBJ2-5; V: TRBV11-2; CDR3: AAGGANQETQY
size: NA; J: TRBJ2-7; V: TRBV28; CDR3: ASSRHYEQY
size: few; J: TRBJ1-4; V: TRBV4-3; CDR3: ASSRGQGGEKLF
size: few; J: TRBJ2-7; V: TRBV28; CDR3: ASSFSGGGTPYEQY
size: few; J: TRBJ2-3; V: TRBV7-2; CDR3: ASSLGRGSTDTQY
size: once; J: TRBJ1-1; V: TRBV5-1; CDR3: ASSLGPRKGDWTEAF
size: NA; J: TRBJ2-7; V: TRBV5-1; CDR3: ASKLDRGSSYEQY
size: NA; J: TRBJ1-2; V: TRBV5-1; CDR3: ASSLVQGAYGYT
size: NA; J: TRBJ2-2; V: TRBV5-1; CDR3: ASRPGTGRTGELF
size: few; J: TRBJ1-2; V: TRBV27; CDR3: ASRRTGGYGYT
size: few; J: TRBJ2-4; V: TRBV9; CDR3: ASSVLAGNGGIQY
size: NA; J: TRBJ2-7; V: TRBV14; CDR3: ASSHVTYEQY
size: NA; J: TRBJ2-3; V: TRBV13; CDR3: ASSLRVGTDTQY
size: NA; J: TRBJ2-3; V: TRBV15; CDR3: ATSRPEGDTQY
size: few; J: TRBJ2-5; V: TRBV5-4; CDR3: ASSLEWSRETQY
size: few; J: TRBJ2-5; V: TRBV10-3; CDR3: ASRGAGAGETQY
size: NA; J: TRBJ1-1; V: TRBV5-5; CDR3: ASSFQSTEAF
size: NA; J: TRBJ2-7; V: TRBV5-1; CDR3: ASSFSGTAYEQY
size: few; J: TRBJ1-2; V: TRBV5-5; CDR3: ASSLTGGSYGYT
size: NA; J: TRBJ2-3; V: TRBV7-8; CDR3: ASSALGQATDTQY
size: few; J: TRBJ1-2; V: TRBV28; CDR3: ASSLVPGEYGYT
size: NA; J: TRBJ2-5; V: TRBV5-1; CDR3: ASSLIGETQY
size: few; J: TRBJ2-7; V: TRBV25-1; CDR3: ASSARVYEQY
size: NA; J: TRBJ1-6; V: TRBV5-6; CDR3: ASSLQGADSPLH
size: few; J: TRBJ2-5; V: TRBV4-1; CDR3: ASSFGTLTTQY
size: NA; J: TRBJ2-1; V: TRBV4-2; CDR3: ASSQDLYSSYNEQF
size: few; J: TRBJ2-5; V: TRBV11-2; CDR3: ASSLDGLRVQY
size: NA; J: TRBJ2-2; V: TRBV5-1; CDR3: ASSVSANTGELF
size: few; J: TRBJ2-1; V: TRBV15; CDR3: ATSREGPEEQF
size: NA; J: TRBJ2-5; V: TRBV18; CDR3: ASSAGGQETQY
size: few; J: TRBJ2-1; V: TRBV11-2; CDR3: ASSSVRGGSTSYNEQF
size: few; J: TRBJ1-2; V: TRBV6-6; CDR3: ASRPNPPGHPT
size: NA; J: TRBJ2-2; V: TRBV5-1; CDR3: ASSLAGARNTGELF
size: few; J: TRBJ2-1; V: TRBV9; CDR3: ASSNYNVGGADGNEQF
size: NA; J: TRBJ2-5; V: TRBV7-2; CDR3: ASSLYKAGETQY
size: NA; J: TRBJ2-7; V: TRBV2; CDR3: ASSDMAFGTYEQY
size: few; J: TRBJ2-5; V: TRBV18; CDR3: ASSPRERSETQY
size: few; J: TRBJ1-1; V: TRBV5-1; CDR3: ASSLITNTEAF
size: few; J: TRBJ2-5; V: TRBV27; CDR3: ASSFLVFVETQY
size: NA; J: TRBJ2-5; V: TRBV7-2; CDR3: ASSFGTGKGGQETQY
size: NA; J: TRBJ1-2; V: TRBV4-1; CDR3: ASSPFPPGGNYGYT
size: NA; J: TRBJ2-7; V: TRBV7-8; CDR3: ASSPKDRVPVEQY
size: few; J: TRBJ2-7; V: TRBV10-3; CDR3: AISVGGWGEQY
size: few; J: TRBJ1-2; V: TRBV6-4; CDR3: ASARTGDGYYGYT
size: NA; J: TRBJ2-5; V: TRBV18; CDR3: ASSSSMEGRSQY
size: few; J: TRBJ2-2; V: TRBV11-3; CDR3: ASSLSSGRKTGELF
size: few; J: TRBJ1-1; V: TRBV5-8; CDR3: ASSLGPDRKNTEAF
size: NA; J: TRBJ1-2; V: TRBV19; CDR3: ASSMDRERGYT
size: few; J: TRBJ1-3; V: TRBV6-5; CDR3: ASTDRSSGNTIY
size: few; J: TRBJ2-1; V: TRBV18; CDR3: ASSPTTGRSSYNEQF
size: few; J: TRBJ2-1; V: TRBV7-9; CDR3: ASSPTGQGGLGEQF
size: NA; J: TRBJ1-1; V: TRBV30; CDR3: ACDRGGGTEAF
size: few; J: TRBJ1-2; V: TRBV4-3; CDR3: ASSQDWDRDYYGYT